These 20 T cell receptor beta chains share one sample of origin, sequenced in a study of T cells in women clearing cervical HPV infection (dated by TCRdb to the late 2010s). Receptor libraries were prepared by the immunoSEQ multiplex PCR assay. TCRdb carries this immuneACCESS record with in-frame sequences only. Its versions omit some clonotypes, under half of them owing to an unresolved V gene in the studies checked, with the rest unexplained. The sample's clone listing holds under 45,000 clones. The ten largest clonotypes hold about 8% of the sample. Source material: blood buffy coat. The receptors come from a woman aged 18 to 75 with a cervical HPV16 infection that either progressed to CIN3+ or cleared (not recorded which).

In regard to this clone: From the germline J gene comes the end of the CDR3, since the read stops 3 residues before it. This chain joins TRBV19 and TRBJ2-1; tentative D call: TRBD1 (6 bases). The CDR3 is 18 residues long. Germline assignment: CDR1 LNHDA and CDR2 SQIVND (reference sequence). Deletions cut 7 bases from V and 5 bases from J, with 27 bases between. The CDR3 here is CASMGASPNRGRDNEQFF. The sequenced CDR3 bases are TGTGCCAGTATGGGGGCCAGCCCAAACCGCGGGCGCGACAATGAG. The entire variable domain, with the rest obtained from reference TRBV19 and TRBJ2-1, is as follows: DGGITQSPKYLFRKEGQNVTLSCEQNLNHDAMYWYRQDPGQGLRLIYYSQIVNDFQKGDIAEGYSVSREKKESFPLTVTSAQKNPTAFYLCASMGASPNRGRDNEQFFGPGTRLTVL.

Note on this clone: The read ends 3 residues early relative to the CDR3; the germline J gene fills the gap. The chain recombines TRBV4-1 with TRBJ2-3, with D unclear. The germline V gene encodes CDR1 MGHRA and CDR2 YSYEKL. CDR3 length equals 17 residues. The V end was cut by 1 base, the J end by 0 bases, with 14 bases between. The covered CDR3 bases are TGCGCCAGCAGCCAAGTGGGCGTTTATCCTAGCACAGATACG. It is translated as CASSQVGVYPSTDT. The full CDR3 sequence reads CASSQVGVYPSTDTQYF.

Incomplete CDR3 DNA: TGCAGTGCTGGGGGAGGTAGCGGGGCAGATACG. Its translation: CSAGGGSGADT. The CDR3 in full is CSAGGGSGADTQYF. The chain joins TRBV20-1 to TRBJ2-3; 8 bases line up with TRBD2. Coverage ceases 3 residues before the CDR3 finishes, and the germline J gene fills in the end. The CDR3 length is 14 residues. Trimming removed 5 bases from V and 4 bases from J; junction bases left unmatched: 8. CDR1 is DFQATT, CDR2 SNEGSKA, per germline (reference sequence).

CDR3 amino acids: CASSDPSGGAKNTQYF. CDR3 bases read: TGCGCCAGCAGTGACCCTAGCGGGGGGGCCAAGAATACG. The rearrangement joins TRBV10-2 to TRBJ2-3; 12 bases are a match to TRBD2. The read terminates 3 residues ahead of where the CDR3 ends, so the germline J gene completes it. Germline values: CDR1 WSHSY, CDR2 SAAADI. The CDR3 is 16 amino acids. Trimming at V came to 3 bases and at J to 7 bases, leaving 8 bases not matched to a gene.

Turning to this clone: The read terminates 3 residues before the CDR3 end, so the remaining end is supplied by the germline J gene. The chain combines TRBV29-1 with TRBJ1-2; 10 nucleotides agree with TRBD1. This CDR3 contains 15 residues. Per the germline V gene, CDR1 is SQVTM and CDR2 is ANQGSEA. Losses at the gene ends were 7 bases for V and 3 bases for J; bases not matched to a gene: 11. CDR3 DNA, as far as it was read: TGCAGCGCCACAAGGGACAGGGGAAGGGACTATGGC. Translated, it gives CSATRDRGRDYG. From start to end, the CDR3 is CSATRDRGRDYGYTF.

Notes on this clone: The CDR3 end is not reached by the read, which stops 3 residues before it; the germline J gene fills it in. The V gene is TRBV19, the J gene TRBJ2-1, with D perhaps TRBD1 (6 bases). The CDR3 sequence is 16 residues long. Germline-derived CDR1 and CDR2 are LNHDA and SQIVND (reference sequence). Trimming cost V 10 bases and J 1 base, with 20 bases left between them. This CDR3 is CATTPGQGISYNEQFF. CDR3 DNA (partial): TGTGCCACCACCCCGGGTCAGGGGATTTCCTACAATGAG. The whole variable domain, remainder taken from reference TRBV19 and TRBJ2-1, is DGGITQSPKYLFRKEGQNVTLSCEQNLNHDAMYWYRQDPGQGLRLIYYSQIVNDFQKGDIAEGYSVSREKKESFPLTVTSAQKNPTAFYLCATTPGQGISYNEQFFGPGTRLTVL.

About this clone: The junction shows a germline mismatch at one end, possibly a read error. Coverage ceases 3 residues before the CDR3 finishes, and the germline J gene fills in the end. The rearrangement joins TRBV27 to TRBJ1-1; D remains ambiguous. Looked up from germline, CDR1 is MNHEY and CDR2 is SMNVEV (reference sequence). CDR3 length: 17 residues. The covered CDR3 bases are TGTGCCAGCAGTTTAGGGCGCGGACTCGTTTTGAAGACTGAA. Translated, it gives CASSLGRGLVLKTE. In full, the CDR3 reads CASSLGRGLVLKTEAFF.

CDR3 in amino acids: CASSFPGQALNYGYTF. The CDR3 bases that were read are TGTGCCAGCAGTTTCCCGGGACAGGCTCTAAACTATGGC. The chain carries TRBV28 and TRBJ1-2; TRBD1 aligns across 8 bases. The read ends 3 residues before the CDR3 terminus; that terminus is restored from the germline J gene. Germline-derived CDR1 and CDR2 are MDHEN and SYDVKM. V trimming: 3 bases; J trimming: 2 bases; junction bases outside the gene matches: 8. The CDR3 consists of 16 residues.

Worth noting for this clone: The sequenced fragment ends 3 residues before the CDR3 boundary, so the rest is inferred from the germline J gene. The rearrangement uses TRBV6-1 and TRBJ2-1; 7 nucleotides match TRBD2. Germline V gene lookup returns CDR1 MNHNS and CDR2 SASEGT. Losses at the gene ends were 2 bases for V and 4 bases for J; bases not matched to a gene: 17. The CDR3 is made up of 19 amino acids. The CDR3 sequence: CASSERRAGVQGTYNEQFF. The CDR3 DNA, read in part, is TGTGCCAGCAGTGAAAGGAGGGCGGGGGTCCAAGGAACGTACAATGAG.

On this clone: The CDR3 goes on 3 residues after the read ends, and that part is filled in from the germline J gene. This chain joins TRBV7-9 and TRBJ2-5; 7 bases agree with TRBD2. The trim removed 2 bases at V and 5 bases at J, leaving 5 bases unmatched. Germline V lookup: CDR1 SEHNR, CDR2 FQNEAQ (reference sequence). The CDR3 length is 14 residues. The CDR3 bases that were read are TGTGCCAGCAGCTTAACGCCGCGGGAGGAGACC. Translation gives CASSLTPREET. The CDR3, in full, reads CASSLTPREETQYF.

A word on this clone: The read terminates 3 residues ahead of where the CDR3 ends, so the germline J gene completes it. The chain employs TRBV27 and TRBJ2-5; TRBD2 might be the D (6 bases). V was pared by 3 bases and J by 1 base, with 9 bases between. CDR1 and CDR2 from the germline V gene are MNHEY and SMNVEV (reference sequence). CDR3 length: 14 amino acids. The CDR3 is CASSLRDFQETQYF. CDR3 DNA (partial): TGTGCCAGCAGTTTGCGGGATTTCCAAGAGACC.

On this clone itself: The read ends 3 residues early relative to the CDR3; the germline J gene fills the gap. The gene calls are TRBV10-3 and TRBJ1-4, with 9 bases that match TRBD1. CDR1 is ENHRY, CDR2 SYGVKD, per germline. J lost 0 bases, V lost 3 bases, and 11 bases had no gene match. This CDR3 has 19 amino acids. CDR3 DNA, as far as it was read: TGTGCCATCAGTGATCCTACAGGGGGCTTTTTTTCAACTAATGAAAAA. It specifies CAISDPTGGFFSTNEK. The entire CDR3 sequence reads CAISDPTGGFFSTNEKLFF.

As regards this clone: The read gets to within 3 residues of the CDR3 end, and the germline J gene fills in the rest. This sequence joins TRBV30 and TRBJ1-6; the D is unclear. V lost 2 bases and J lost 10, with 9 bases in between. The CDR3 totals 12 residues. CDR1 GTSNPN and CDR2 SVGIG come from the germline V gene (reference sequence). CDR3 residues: CAWSFQISPLHF. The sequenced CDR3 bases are TGTGCCTGGAGTTTTCAGATCTCACCC. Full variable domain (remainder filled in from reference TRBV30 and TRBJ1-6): SQTIHQWPATLVQPVGSPLSLECTVEGTSNPNLYWYRQAAGRGLQLLFYSVGIGQISSEVPQNLSASRPQDRQFILSSKKLLLSDSGFYLCAWSFQISPLHFGNGTRLTVT.

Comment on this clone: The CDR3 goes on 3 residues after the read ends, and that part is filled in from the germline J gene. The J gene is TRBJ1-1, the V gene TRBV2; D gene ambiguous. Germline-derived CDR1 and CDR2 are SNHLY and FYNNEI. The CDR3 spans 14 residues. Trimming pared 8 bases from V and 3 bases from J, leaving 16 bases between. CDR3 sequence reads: CASRGSNGYTEAFF. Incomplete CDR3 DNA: TGTGCCAGCCGGGGATCCAACGGGTACACTGAA.

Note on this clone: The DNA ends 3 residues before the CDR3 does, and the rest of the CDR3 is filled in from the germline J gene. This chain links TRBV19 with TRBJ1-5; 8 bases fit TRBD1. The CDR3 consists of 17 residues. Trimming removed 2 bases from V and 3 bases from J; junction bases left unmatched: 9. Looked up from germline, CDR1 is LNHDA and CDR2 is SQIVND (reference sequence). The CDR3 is CASSISGTGGTNQPQHF. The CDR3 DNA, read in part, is TGTGCCAGTAGTATATCGGGAACAGGGGGGACCAATCAGCCC.

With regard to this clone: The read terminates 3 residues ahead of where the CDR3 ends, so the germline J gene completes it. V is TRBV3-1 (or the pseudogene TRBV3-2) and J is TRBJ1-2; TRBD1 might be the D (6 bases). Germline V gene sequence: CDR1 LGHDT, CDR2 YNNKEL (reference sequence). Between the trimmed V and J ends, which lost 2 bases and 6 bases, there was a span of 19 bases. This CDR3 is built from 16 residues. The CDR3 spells CASSQFNRVGANGYTF. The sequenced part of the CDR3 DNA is TGTGCCAGCAGCCAATTCAACAGGGTAGGGGCAAATGGC.

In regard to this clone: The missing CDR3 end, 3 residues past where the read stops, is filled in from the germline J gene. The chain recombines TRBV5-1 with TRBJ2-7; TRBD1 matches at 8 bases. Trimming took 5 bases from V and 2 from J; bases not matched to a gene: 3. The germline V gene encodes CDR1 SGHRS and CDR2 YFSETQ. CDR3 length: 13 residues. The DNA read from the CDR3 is TGCGCCAGCAGGGTGGACAGGGCCTACGAG. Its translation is CASRVDRAYE. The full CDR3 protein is CASRVDRAYEQYF.

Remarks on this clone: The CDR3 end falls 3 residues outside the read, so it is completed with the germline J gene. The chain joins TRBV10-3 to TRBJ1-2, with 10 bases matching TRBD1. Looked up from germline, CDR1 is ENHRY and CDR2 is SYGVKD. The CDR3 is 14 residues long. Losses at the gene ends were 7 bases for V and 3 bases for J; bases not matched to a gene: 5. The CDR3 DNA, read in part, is TGTGCCATCAATAAGGACAGGGGGGACTATGGC. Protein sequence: CAINKDRGDYG. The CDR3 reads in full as CAINKDRGDYGYTF.

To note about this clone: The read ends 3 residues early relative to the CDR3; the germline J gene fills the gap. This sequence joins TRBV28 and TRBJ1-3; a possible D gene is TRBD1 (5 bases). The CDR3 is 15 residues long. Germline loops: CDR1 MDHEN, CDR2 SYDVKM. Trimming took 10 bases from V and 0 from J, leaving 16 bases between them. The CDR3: CATWGDQSSGNTIYF. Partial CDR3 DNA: TGTGCCACCTGGGGCGACCAAAGCTCTGGAAACACC. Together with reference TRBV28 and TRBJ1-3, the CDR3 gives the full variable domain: DVKVTQSSRYLVKRTGEKVFLECVQDMDHENMFWYRQDPGLGLRLIYFSYDVKMKEKGDIPEGYSVSREKKERFSLILESASTNQTSMYLCATWGDQSSGNTIYFGEGSWLTVV.

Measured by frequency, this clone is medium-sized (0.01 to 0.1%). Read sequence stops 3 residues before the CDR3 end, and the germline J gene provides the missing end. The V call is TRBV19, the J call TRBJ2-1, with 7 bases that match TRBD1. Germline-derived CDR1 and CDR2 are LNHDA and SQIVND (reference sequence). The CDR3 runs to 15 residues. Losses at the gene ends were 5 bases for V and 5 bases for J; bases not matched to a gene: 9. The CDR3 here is CASSATGTVNNEQFF. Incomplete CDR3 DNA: TGTGCCAGTAGTGCAACCGGGACAGTCAACAATGAG.